The 17 T cell receptor beta chains below were found in one sample sequenced in a study of PD-1 blockade in mismatch repair-deficient tumors. TCRdb keeps only in-frame clones here, not all; method: immunoSEQ multiplex PCR. The data hold 45,000 to 60,000 clones, with around 82% observed a single time. Here the sequenced sample was peripheral blood, taken 4 weeks after starting pembrolizumab. These receptors all stem from an adult with mismatch repair-deficient cancer.

V usage is TRBV30 and J usage is TRBJ2-5; 7 bases fit TRBD1. CDR3 size: 17 residues. V lost 0 bases, J lost 2 bases, and 12 bases stayed unmatched. The germline gives CDR1 GTSNPN, CDR2 SVGIG (reference sequence). CDR3 sequence: CAWSVAGRTGLQETQYF. Written as DNA, the CDR3 is TGTGCCTGGAGTGTAGCCGGGCGGACAGGTCTTCAAGAGACCCAGTACTTC.

This chain links TRBV18 with TRBJ2-6; 10 nucleotides match TRBD2. This CDR3 is built from 17 residues. Germline V gives CDR1 KGHSH, CDR2 LQKENI. Unmatched junction bases numbered 3, after V lost 3 bases and J lost 1 base. CDR3 bases: TGTGCCAGCTCACCCAGGACTAGCGGATCTGGGGCCAACGTCCTGACTTTC. As protein: CASSPRTSGSGANVLTF.

V gene TRBV9 combines with J gene TRBJ1-2; D unclear. Trimming left V 0 bases short and J 4 bases short, with 7 bases between. Germline V gene lookup returns CDR1 SGDLS and CDR2 YYNGEE. The CDR3 totals 13 residues. The CDR3 nucleotides are TGTGCCAGCAGCGTAGGGGGTCTCTATGGCTACACCTTC. It translates to CASSVGGLYGYTF.

The V gene is TRBV6-1, the J gene TRBJ1-1; D is unclear. This CDR3 has 13 amino acids. Germline CDR1 reads MNHNS; CDR2 reads SASEGT. The ends were cut back, 4 bases at V and 5 bases at J, with 11 bases in the middle. CDR3 amino acids: CASSGPRMTEAFF. The CDR3, as DNA: TGTGCCAGCAGTGGCCCCAGGATGACTGAAGCTTTCTTT.

This chain joins TRBV9 and TRBJ2-7; perhaps TRBD2 as D (5 bases). Germline V gives CDR1 SGDLS, CDR2 YYNGEE. Trimming took off 0 bases at V and 4 bases at J, with 14 bases between the two ends. The CDR3 consists of 15 residues. CDR3 amino acids: CASSVGVGEIYEQYF. As DNA, the CDR3 is TGTGCCAGCAGCGTAGGGGTGGGAGAGATTTACGAGCAGTACTTC.

This clone came up a few times. The DNA of the CDR3 is TGTGCCAGCAGAGCCGGGACAGGGACCTACGAGCAGTACTTC. Its protein is CASRAGTGTYEQYF. This chain links TRBV6-5 with TRBJ2-7; 9 bases are shared with TRBD1. The germline gives CDR1 MNHEY, CDR2 SVGAGI. The CDR3 contains 14 residues. Unmatched junction bases numbered 5, after V lost 6 bases and J lost 2 bases.

The chain is built from TRBV25-1 and TRBJ1-2; D is undetermined. Per the germline V gene, CDR1 is MGHDK and CDR2 is SYGVNS. The CDR3 totals 13 residues. Trimming pared 4 bases from V and 6 bases from J, leaving 12 bases between. The CDR3 region is CASSGRVYDGYTF. The CDR3 nucleotides are TGTGCCAGCAGTGGTAGAGTATATGATGGCTACACCTTC.

Remarks on this clone: One end of the junction varies from germline; a read error may be responsible. This chain uses TRBV19 with TRBJ2-3; D remains ambiguous. The CDR3 spans 16 residues. The germline gives CDR1 LNHDA, CDR2 SQIVND (reference sequence). The CDR3 nucleotides read TGTGCCAGTAGTTTAGACTTTGGATGGGCGAAAAATACGCAGTATTTT. Translating it yields CASSLDFGWAKNTQYF.

The rearrangement links TRBV9 to TRBJ2-7; TRBD1 agrees at 7 bases. This CDR3 has 16 residues. Germline V lookup: CDR1 SGDLS, CDR2 YYNGEE. V shed 0 bases and J 2 bases; nucleotides not matched to a gene: 8. The CDR3, as DNA: TGTGCCAGCAGCGTAGGCCCCCTGAGGGGGCCCTACGAGCAGTACTTC. The encoded protein is CASSVGPLRGPYEQYF.

The genes are TRBV7-9 and TRBJ2-6; the D is unclear. Germline-derived CDR1 and CDR2 are SEHNR and FQNEAQ (reference sequence). CDR3 length: 12 residues. V dropped 5 bases and J dropped 8 bases, with 7 bases sitting between them. The CDR3 loop is CASSPSPNVLTF. Written as DNA, the CDR3 is TGTGCCAGCAGCCCCTCTCCCAACGTCCTGACTTTC.

This chain joins TRBV2 and TRBJ2-1, with 11 bases aligning to TRBD2. J gave up 7 bases and V 6 bases, and 8 bases lay outside the gene matches. Per germline, CDR1 SNHLY and CDR2 FYNNEI. The CDR3 extends over 15 amino acids. The chain's CDR3 is CASRGATSGTNEQFF. CDR3 sequence (DNA): TGTGCCAGCAGGGGGGCGACTAGCGGGACGAATGAGCAGTTCTTC.

V usage is TRBV5-5 and J usage is TRBJ2-7, with 12 bases lining up with TRBD2. V trimming: 7 bases; J trimming: 4 bases; junction bases outside the gene matches: 9. This CDR3 spans 15 amino acids. Looked up from germline, CDR1 is SGHKS and CDR2 is YYEKEE (reference sequence). This CDR3 reads CASVPTSGRPYEQYF. CDR3 DNA: TGTGCCAGCGTGCCGACTAGCGGGAGACCGTACGAGCAGTACTTC.

This clone turned up a few times. V is TRBV10-3 and J is TRBJ2-7, with TRBD2 matching over 7 bases. The V and J ends lost 3 bases and 7 bases, in that order; junction bases with no gene match: 6. The CDR3 extends over 13 amino acids. From germline, CDR1 is ENHRY and CDR2 SYGVKD. The CDR3 reads CAISDQLGGEQYF. CDR3 DNA sequence: TGTGCCATCAGTGATCAACTCGGGGGGGAGCAGTACTTC.

The chain joins TRBV5-6 to TRBJ2-2, with D perhaps matching TRBD2 (7 bases). CDR3 length: 16 amino acids. The V gene lost 6 bases and the J gene lost 0 bases, with 15 bases spanning the gap. Germline V gene sequence: CDR1 SGHDT, CDR2 YYEEEE. The CDR3 reads CASTQGRGTNTGELFF. CDR3 sequence (DNA): TGTGCCAGCACCCAGGGGCGGGGGACGAACACCGGGGAGCTGTTTTTT.

The chain uses TRBV5-4 and TRBJ2-2, with TRBD2 identical over 10 bases. The V gene end was trimmed by 4 bases and the J gene end by 2 bases; junction bases not matched to a gene: 5. CDR1 SGHNT and CDR2 YYREEE come from the germline V gene (reference sequence). This CDR3 spans 16 amino acids. For the CDR3, the DNA is TGTGCCAGCAGCCAAGCGGGAGGGTCAAACACCGGGGAGCTGTTTTTT. It translates to CASSQAGGSNTGELFF.

This chain connects TRBV2 to TRBJ1-1; D ambiguous. Germline V CDR1 and CDR2: SNHLY, FYNNEI. V lost 3 bases and J lost 0, with 8 bases in between. The CDR3 spans 14 residues. The CDR3 coding sequence is TGTGCCAGCAGTGAGGTCGAACTGAACACTGAAGCTTTCTTT. Encoded protein: CASSEVELNTEAFF. The full variable domain, rest sourced from reference TRBV2 and TRBJ1-1, is EPEVTQTPSHQVTQMGQEVILRCVPISNHLYFYWYRQILGQKVEFLVSFYNNEISEKSEIFDDQFSVERPDGSNFTLKIRSTKLEDSAMYFCASSEVELNTEAFFGQGTRLTVV.

V and J are TRBV7-9 and TRBJ1-2; 11 nucleotides align to TRBD1. The CDR3 is 15 residues long. Trimming took 7 bases from V and 7 from J; bases not matched to a gene: 11. Germline lookup yields CDR1 SEHNR and CDR2 FQNEAQ (reference sequence). CDR3 protein: CASTPPGQGVSGYTF. The CDR3 DNA follows: TGTGCCAGCACCCCCCCGGGACAGGGGGTCTCTGGCTACACCTTC.